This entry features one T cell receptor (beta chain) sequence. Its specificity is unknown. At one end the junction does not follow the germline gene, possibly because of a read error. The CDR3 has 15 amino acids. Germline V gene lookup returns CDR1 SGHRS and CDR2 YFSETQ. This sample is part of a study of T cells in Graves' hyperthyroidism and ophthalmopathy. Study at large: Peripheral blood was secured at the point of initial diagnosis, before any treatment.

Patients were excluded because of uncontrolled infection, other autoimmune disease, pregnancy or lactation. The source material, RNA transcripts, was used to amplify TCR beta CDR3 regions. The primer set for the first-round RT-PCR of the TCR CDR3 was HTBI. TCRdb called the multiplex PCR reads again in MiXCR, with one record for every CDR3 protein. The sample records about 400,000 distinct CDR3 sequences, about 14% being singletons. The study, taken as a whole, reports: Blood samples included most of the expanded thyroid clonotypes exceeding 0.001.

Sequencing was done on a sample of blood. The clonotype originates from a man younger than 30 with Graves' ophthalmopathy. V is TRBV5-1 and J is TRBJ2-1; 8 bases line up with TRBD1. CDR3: CASSLVRGPYNEQLF. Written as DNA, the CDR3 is TGCGCCAGCAGCTTGGTCAGGGGGCCCTACAATGAGCAGCTCTTC.